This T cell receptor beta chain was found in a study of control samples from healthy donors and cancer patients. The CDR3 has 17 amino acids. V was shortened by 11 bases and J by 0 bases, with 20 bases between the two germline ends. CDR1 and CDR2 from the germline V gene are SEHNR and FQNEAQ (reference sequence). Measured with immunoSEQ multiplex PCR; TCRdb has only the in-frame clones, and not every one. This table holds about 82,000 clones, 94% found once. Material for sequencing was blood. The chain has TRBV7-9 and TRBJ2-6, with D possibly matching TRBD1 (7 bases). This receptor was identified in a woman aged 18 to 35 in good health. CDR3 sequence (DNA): TGTGCCGGGGGGTTAACAGGGGTAATCTCTGGGGCCAACGTCCTGACTTTC. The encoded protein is CAGGLTGVISGANVLTF.